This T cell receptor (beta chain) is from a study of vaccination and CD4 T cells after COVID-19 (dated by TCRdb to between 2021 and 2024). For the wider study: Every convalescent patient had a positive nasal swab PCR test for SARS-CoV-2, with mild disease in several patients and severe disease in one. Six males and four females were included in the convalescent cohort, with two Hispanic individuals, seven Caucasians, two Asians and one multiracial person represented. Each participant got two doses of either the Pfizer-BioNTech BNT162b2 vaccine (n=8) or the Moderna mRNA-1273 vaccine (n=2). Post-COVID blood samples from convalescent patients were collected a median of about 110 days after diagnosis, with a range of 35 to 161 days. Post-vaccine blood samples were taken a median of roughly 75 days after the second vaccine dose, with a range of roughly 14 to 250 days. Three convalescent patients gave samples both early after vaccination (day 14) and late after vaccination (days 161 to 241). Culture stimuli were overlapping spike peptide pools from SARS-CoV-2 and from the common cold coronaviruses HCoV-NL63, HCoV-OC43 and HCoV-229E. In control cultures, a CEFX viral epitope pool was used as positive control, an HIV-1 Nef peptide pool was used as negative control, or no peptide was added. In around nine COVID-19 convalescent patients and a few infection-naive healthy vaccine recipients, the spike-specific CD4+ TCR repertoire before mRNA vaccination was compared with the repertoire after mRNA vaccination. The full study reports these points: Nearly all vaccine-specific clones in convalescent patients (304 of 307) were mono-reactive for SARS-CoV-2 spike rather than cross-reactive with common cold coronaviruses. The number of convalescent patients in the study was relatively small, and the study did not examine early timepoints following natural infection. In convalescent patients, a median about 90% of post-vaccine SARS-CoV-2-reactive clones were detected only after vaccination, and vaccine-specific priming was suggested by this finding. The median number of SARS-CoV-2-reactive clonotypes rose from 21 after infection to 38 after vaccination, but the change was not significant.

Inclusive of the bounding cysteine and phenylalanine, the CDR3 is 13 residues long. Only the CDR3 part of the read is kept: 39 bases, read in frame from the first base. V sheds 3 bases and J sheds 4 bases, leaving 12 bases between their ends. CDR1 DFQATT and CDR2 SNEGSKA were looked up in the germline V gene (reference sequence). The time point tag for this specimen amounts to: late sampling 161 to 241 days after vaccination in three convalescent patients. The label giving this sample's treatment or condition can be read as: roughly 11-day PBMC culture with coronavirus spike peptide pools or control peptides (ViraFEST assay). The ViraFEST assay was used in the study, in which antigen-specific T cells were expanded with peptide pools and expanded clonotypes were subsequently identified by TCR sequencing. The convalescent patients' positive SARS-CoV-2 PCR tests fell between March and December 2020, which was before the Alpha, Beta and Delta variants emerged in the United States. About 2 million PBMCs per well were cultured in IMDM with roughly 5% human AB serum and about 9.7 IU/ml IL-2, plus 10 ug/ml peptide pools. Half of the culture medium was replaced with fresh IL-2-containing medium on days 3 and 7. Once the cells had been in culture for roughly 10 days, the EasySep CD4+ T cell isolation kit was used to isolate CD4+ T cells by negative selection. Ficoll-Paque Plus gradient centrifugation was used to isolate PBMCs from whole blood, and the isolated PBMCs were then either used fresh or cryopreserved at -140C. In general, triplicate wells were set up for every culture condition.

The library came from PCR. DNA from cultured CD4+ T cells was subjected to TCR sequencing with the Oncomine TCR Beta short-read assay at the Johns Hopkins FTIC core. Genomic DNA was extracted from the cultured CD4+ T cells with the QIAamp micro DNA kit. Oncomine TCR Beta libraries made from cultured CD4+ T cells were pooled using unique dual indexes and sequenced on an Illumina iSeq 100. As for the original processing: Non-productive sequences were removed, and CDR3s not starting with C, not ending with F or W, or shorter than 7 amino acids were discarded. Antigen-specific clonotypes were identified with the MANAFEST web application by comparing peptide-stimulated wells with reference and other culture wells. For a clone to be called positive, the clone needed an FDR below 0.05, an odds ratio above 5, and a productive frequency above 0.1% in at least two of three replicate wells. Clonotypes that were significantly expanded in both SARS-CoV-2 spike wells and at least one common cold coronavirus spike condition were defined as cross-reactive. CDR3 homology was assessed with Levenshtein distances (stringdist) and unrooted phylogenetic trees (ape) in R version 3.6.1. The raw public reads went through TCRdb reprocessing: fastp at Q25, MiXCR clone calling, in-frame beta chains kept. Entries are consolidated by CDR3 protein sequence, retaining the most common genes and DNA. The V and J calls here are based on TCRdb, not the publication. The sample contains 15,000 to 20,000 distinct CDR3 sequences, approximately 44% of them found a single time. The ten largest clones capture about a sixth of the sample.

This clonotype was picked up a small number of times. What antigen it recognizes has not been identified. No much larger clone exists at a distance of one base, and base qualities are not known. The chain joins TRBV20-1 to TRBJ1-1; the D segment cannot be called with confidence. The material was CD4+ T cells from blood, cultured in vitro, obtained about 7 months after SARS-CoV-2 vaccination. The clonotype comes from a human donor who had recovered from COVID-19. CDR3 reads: CSARQGSSTEAFF. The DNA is TGCAGTGCTAGGCAAGGGAGCAGCACTGAAGCTTTCTTT.